This TCR beta chain was recovered during a study of T cell responses to AZD1222 COVID-19 vaccine. Turning to the study itself: Pooling of second doses given at about 4 or about 12 weeks was done. Regarding the study as a whole: Unmutated variant regions are reportedly targeted by nearly half of spike-specific TCRs. Samples come after the peak T cell response, not at day 14. Clonal diversity may have been underestimated in mostly white British donors.

In this sample, this clone turned up once. Its target is unknown. Germline V gene data show CDR1 as SGHVS and CDR2 as FQNEAQ. This CDR3 comprises 13 residues. The V end was cut by 8 bases, the J end by 3 bases, with 11 bases between. Sequencing was performed with immunoSEQ multiplex PCR; in TCRdb, only in-frame clones are kept and a portion is missing. The data hold more than 100,000 clones, with roughly 86% observed a single time. Material: peripheral blood, obtained on day 0 of AZD1222 vaccination. The receptor was isolated from an adult in good health. The chain combines TRBV7-8 with TRBJ1-5; D may be TRBD1 (5 bases). The CDR3 sequence is CASGREVNQPQHF. The CDR3 nucleotides are TGTGCCAGCGGCAGGGAAGTCAATCAGCCCCAGCATTTT. Based on the CDR3 plus reference TRBV7-8 and TRBJ1-5, the full variable domain is GAGVSQSPRYKVAKRGQDVALRCDPISGHVSLFWYQQALGQGPEFLTYFQNEAQLDKSGLPSDRFFAERPEGSVSTLKIQRTQQEDSAVYLCASGREVNQPQHFGDGTRLSIL.